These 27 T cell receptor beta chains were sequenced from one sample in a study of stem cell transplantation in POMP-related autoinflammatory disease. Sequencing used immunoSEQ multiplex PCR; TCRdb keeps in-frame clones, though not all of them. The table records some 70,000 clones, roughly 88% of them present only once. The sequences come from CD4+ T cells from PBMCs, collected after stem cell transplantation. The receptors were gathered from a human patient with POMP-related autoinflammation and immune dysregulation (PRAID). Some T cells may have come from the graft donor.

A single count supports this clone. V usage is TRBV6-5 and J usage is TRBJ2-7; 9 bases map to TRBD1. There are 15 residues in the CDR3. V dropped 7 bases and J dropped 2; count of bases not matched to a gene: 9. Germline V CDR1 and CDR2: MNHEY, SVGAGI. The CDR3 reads CASMEPGQGAYEQYF. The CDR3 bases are TGTGCCAGCATGGAGCCGGGACAGGGAGCCTACGAGCAGTACTTC.

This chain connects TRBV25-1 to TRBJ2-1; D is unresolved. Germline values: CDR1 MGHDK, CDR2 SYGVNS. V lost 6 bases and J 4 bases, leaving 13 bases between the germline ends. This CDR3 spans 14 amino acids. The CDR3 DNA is TGTGCCAGCAGAGGAACTGCAGTGTACAATGAGCAGTTCTTC. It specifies CASRGTAVYNEQFF.

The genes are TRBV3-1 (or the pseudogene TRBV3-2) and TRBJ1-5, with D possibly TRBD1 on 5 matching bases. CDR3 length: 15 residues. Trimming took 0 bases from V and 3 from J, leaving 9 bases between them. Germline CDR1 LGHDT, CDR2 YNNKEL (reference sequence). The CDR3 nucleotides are TGTGCCAGCAGCCAAGACCCCAGGGTCAATCAGCCCCAGCATTTT. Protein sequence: CASSQDPRVNQPQHF.

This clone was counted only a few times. CDR3 residues: CASSHTGGDEKLFF. In nucleotides, the CDR3 is TGTGCCAGCAGCCATACAGGGGGAGATGAAAAACTGTTTTTT. The rearrangement uses TRBV7-9 and TRBJ1-4; TRBD1 agrees at 8 bases. CDR3 length: 14 amino acids. The ends lost 5 bases at V and 6 bases at J; junction bases unmatched: 5. Germline values: CDR1 SEHNR, CDR2 FQNEAQ (reference sequence).

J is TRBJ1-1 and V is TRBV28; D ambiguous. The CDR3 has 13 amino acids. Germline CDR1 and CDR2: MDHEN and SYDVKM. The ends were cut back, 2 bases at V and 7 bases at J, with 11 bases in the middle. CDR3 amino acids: CASSLAIEGEAFF. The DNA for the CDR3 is TGTGCCAGCAGTTTAGCGATCGAGGGTGAAGCTTTCTTT.

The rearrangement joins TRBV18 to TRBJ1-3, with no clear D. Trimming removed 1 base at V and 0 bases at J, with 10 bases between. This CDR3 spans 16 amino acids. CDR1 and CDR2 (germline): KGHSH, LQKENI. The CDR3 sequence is CASSPQRPGSGNTIYF. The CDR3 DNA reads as TGTGCCAGCTCACCACAACGGCCGGGCTCTGGAAACACCATATATTTT.

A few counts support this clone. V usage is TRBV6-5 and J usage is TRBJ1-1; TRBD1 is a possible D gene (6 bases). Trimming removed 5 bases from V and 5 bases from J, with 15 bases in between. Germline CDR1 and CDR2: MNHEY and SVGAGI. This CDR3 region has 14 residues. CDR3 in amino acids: CASSRLRGSTEAFF. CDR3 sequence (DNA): TGTGCCAGCAGTCGCCTTAGGGGGAGTACTGAAGCTTTCTTT.

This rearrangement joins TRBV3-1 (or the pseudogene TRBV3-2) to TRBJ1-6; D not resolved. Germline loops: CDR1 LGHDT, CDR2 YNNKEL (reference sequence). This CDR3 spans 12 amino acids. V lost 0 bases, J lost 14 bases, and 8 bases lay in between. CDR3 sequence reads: CASSQDWLALHF. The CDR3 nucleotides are TGTGCCAGCAGCCAAGATTGGCTGGCCCTCCACTTT.

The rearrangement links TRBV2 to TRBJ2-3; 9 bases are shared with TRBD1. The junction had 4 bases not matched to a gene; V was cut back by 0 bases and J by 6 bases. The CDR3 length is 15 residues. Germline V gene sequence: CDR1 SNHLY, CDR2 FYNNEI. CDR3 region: CASSEAGQGWDTQYF. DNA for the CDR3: TGTGCCAGCAGTGAAGCGGGACAGGGTTGGGATACGCAGTATTTT.

As DNA, the CDR3 is TGTGCCAGCAGCCGACAGGGCCCAGATACGCAGTATTTT. Amino acids: CASSRQGPDTQYF. The rearrangement links TRBV3-1 (or the pseudogene TRBV3-2) to TRBJ2-3; 7 bases fit TRBD1. The CDR3 runs to 13 residues. Germline-derived CDR1 and CDR2 are LGHDT and YNNKEL (reference sequence). The V and J ends lost 4 bases and 4 bases, in that order; junction bases with no gene match: 2.

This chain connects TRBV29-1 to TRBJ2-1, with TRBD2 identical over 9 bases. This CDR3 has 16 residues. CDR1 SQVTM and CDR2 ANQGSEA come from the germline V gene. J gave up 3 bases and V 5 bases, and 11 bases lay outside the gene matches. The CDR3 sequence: CSVTIVAGVYYNEQFF. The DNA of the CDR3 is TGCAGCGTTACCATAGTAGCGGGAGTGTACTACAATGAGCAGTTCTTC.

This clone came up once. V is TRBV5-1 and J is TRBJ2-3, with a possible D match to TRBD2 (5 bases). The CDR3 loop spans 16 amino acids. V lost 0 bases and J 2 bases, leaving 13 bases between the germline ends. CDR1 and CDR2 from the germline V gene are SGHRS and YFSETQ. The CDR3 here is CASSLDERRPTDTQYF. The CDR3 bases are TGCGCCAGCAGCTTGGACGAGCGGCGGCCCACAGATACGCAGTATTTT.

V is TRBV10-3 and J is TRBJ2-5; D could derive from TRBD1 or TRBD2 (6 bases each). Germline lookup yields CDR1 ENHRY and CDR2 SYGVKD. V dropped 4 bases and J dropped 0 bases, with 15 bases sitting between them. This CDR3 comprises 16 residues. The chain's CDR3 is CAISGIGGQYQETQYF. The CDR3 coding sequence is TGTGCCATCAGTGGTATTGGGGGGCAGTACCAAGAGACCCAGTACTTC.

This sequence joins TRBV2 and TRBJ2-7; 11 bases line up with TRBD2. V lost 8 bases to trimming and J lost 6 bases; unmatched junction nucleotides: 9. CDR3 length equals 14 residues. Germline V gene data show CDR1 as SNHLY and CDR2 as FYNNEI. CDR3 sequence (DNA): TGTGCCAGCTCGCCGGGACTAGCGGTCGGCGAGCAGTACTTC. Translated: CASSPGLAVGEQYF.

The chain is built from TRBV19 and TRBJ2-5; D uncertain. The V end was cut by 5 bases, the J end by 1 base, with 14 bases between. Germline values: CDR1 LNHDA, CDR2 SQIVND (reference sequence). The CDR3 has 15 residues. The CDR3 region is CASSFRRFPQETQYF. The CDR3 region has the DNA TGTGCCAGTAGTTTTCGAAGGTTCCCCCAAGAGACCCAGTACTTC.

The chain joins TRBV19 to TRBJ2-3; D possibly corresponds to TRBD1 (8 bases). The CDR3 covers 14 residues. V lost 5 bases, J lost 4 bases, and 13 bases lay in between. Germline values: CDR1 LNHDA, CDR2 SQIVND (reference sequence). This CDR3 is CASSATGGADTQYF. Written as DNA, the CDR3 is TGTGCCAGTAGTGCAACAGGGGGGGCAGATACGCAGTATTTT.

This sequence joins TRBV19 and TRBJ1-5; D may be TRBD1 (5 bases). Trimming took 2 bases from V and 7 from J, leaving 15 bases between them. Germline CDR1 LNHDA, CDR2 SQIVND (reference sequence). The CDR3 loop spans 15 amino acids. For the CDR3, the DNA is TGTGCCAGTAGTATAATTTCTGCAGGGAGCCAGCCCCAGCATTTT. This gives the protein CASSIISAGSQPQHF. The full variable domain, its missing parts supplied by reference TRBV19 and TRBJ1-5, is DGGITQSPKYLFRKEGQNVTLSCEQNLNHDAMYWYRQDPGQGLRLIYYSQIVNDFQKGDIAEGYSVSREKKESFPLTVTSAQKNPTAFYLCASSIISAGSQPQHFGDGTRLSIL.

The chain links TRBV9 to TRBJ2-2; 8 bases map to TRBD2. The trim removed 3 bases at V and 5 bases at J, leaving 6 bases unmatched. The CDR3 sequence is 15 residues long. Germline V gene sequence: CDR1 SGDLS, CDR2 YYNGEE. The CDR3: CASSAVGGGTGELFF. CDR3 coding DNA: TGTGCCAGCAGCGCCGTGGGCGGGGGGACCGGGGAGCTGTTTTTT.

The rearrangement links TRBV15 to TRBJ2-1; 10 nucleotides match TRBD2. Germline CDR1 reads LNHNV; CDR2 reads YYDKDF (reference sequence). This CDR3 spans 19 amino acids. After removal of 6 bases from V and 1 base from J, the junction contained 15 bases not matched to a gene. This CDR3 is CATSHLGGTSARSYNEQFF. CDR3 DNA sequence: TGTGCCACCAGTCACTTGGGGGGGACTAGCGCCAGGTCCTACAATGAGCAGTTCTTC.

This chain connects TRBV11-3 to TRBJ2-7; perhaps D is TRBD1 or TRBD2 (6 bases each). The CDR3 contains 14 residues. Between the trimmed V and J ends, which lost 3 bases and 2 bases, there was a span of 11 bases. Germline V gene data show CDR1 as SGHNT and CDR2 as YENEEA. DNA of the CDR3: TGTGCCAGCAGCTTTGGGGGGCCTACCTACGAGCAGTACTTC. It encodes CASSFGGPTYEQYF.

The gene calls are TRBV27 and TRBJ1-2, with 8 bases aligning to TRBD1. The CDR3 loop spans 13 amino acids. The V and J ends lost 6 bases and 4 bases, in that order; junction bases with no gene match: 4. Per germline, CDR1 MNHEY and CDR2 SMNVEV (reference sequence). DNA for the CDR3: TGTGCCAGCAGCTCGACAGGGGCCTATGGCTACACCTTC. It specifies CASSSTGAYGYTF.

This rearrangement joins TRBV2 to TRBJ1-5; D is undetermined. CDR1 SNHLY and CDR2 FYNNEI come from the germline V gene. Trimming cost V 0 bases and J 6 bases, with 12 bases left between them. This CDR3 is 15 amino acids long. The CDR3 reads CASSEALSSGQPQHF. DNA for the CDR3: TGTGCCAGCAGTGAAGCGCTTTCTTCGGGTCAGCCCCAGCATTTT.

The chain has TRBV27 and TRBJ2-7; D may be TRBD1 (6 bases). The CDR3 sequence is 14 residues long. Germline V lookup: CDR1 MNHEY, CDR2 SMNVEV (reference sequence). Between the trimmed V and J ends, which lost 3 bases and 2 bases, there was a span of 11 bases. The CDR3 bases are TGTGCCAGCAGTTTTTGGCAGGGGCCCTACGAGCAGTACTTC. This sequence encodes CASSFWQGPYEQYF.

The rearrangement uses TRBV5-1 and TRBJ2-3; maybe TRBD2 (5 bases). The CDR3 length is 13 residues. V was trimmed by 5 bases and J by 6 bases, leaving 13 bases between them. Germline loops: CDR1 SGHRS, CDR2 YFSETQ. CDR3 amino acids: CASRGPSSDTQYF. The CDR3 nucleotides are TGCGCCAGCAGGGGCCCTAGCTCGGATACGCAGTATTTT. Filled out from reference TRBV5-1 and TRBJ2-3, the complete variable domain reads KAGVTQTPRYLIKTRGQQVTLSCSPISGHRSVSWYQQTPGQGLQFLFEYFSETQRNKGNFPGRFSGRQFSNSRSEMNVSTLELGDSALYLCASRGPSSDTQYFGPGTRLTVL.

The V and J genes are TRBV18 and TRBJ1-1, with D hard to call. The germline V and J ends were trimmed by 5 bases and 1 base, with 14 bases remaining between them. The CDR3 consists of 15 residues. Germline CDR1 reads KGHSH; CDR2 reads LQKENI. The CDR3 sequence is CASSGWKGPNTEAFF. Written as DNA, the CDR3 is TGTGCCAGCTCAGGGTGGAAGGGCCCGAACACTGAAGCTTTCTTT.

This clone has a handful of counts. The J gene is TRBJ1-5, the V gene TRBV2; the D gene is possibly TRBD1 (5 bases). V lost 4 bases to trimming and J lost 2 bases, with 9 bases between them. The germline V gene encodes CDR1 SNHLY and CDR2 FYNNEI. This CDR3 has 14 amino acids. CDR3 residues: CASSAQGRNQPQHF. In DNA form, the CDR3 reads TGTGCCAGCAGTGCGCAGGGACGCAATCAGCCCCAGCATTTT. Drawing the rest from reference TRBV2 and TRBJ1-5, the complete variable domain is EPEVTQTPSHQVTQMGQEVILRCVPISNHLYFYWYRQILGQKVEFLVSFYNNEISEKSEIFDDQFSVERPDGSNFTLKIRSTKLEDSAMYFCASSAQGRNQPQHFGDGTRLSIL.

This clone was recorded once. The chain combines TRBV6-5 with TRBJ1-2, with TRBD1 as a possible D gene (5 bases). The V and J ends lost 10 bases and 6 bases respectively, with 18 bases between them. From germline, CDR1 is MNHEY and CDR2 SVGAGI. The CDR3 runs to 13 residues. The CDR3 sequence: CATAGTALDGYTF. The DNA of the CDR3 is TGTGCCACCGCCGGGACCGCGCTAGATGGCTACACCTTC.